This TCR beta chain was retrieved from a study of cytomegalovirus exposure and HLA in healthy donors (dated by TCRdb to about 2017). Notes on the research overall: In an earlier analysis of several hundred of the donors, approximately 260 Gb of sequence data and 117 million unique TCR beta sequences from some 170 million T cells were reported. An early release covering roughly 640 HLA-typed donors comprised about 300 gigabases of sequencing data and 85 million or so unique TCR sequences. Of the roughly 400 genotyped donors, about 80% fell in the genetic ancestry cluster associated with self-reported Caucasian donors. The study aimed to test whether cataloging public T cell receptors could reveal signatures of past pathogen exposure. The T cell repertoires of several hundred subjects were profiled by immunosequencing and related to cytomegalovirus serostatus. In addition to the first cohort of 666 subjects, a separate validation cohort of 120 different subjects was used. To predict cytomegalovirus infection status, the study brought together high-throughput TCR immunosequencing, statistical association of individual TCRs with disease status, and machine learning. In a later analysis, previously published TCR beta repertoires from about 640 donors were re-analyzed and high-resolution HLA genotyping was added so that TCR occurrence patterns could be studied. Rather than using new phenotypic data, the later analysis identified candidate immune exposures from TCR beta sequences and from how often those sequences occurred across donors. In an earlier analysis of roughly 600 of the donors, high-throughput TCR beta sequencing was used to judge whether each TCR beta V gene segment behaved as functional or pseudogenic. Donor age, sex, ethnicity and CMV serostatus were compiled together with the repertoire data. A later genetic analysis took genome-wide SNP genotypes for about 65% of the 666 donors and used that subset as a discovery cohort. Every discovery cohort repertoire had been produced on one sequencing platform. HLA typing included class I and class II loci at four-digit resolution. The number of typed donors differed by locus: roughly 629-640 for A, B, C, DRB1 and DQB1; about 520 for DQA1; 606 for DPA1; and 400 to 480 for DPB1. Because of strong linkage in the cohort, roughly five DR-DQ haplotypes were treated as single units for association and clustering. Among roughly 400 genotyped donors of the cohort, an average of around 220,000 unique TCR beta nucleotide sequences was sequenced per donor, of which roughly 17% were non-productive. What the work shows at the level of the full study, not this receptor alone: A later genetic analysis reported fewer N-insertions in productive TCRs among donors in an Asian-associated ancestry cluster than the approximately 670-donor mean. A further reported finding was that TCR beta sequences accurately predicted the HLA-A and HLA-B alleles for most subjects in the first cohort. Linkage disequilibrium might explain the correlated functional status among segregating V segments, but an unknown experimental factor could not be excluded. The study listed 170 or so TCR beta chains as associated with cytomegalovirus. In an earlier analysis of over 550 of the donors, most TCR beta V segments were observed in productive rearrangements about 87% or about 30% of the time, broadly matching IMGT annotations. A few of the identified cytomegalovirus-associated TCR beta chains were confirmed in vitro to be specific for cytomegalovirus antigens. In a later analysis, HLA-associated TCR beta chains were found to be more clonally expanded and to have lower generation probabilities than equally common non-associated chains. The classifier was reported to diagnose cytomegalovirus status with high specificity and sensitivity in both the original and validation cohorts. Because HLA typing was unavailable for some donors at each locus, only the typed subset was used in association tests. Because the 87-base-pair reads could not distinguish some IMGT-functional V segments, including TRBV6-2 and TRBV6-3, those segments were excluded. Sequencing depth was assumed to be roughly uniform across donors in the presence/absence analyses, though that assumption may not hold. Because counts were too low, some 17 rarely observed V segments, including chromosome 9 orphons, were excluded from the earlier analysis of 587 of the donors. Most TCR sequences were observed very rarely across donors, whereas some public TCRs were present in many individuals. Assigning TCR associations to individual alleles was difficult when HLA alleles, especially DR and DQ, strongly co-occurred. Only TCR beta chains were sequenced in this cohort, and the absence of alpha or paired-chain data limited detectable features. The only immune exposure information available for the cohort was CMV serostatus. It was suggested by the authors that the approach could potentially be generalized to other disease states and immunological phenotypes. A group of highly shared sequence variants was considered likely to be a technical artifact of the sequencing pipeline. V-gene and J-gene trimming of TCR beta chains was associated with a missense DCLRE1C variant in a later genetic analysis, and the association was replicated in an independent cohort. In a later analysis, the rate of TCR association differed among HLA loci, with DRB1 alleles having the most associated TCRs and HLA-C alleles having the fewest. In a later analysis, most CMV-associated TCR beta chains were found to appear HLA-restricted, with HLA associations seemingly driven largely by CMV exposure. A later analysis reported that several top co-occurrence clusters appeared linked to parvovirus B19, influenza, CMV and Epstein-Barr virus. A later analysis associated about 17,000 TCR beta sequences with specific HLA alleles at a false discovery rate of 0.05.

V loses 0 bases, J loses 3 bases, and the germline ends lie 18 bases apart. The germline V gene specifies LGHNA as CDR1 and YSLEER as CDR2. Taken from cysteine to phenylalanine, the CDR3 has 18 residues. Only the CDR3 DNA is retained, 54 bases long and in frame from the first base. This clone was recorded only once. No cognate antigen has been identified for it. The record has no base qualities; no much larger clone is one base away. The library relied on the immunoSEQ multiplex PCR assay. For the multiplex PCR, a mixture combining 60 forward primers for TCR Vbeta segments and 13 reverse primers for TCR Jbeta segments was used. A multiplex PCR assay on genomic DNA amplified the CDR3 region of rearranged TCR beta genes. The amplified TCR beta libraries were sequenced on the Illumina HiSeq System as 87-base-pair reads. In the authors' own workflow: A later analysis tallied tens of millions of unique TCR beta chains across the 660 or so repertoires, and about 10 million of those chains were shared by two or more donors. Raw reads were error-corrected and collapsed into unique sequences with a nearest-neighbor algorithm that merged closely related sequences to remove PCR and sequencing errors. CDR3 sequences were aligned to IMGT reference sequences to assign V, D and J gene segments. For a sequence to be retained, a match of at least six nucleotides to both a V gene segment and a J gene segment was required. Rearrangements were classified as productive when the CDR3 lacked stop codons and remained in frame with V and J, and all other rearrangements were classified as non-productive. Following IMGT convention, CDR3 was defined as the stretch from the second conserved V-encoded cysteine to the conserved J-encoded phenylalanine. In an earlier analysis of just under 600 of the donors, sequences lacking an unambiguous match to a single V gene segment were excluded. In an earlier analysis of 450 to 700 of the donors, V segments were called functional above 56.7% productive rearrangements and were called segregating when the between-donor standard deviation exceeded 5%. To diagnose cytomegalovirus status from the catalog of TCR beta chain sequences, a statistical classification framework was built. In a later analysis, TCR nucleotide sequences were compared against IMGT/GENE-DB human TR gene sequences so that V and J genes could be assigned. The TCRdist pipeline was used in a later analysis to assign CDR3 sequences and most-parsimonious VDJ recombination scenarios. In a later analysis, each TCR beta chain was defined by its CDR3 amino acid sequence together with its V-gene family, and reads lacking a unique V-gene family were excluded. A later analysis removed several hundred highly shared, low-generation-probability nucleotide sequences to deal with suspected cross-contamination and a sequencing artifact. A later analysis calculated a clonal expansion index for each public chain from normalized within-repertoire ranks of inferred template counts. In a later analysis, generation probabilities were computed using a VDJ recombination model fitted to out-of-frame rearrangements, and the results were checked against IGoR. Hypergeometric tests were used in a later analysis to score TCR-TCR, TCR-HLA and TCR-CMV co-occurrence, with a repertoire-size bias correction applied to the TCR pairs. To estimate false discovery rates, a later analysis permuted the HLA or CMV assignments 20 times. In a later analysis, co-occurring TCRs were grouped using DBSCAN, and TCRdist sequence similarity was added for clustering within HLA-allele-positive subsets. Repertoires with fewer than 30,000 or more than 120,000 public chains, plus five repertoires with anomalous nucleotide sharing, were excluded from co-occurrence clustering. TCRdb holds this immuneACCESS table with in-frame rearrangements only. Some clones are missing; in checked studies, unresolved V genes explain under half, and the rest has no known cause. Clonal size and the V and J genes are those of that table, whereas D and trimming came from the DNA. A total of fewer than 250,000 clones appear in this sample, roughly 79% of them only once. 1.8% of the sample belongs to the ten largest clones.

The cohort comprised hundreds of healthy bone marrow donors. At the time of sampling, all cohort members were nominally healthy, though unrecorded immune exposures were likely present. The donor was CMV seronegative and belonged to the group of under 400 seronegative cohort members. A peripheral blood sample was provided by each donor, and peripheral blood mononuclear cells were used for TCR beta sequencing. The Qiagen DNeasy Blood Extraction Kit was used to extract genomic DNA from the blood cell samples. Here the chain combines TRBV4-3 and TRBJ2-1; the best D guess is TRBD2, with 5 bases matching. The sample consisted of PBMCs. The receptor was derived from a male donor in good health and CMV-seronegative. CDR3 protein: CASSQDELGWENYNEQFF. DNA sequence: TGCGCCAGCAGCCAAGATGAACTTGGCTGGGAGAACTACAATGAGCAGTTCTTC.